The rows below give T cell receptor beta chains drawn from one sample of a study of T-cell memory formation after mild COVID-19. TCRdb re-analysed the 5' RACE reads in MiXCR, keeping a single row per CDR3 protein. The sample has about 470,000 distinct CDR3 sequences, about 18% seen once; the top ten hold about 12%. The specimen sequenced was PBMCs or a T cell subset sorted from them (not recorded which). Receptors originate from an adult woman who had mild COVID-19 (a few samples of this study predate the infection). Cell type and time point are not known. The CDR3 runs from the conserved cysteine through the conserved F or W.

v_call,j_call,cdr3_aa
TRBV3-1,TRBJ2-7,CASSQAGTGARGQYF
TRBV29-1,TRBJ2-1,CSVGTFTPVNEQFF
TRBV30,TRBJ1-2,CAWTPGQGSYGYTF
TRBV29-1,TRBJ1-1,CSVVGGATEAFF
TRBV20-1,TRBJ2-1,CSARAPPLPGLTSSYNEQFF
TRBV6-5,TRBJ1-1,CASSYWTGSQGAFF
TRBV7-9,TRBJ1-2,CASSLGGSYGYTF
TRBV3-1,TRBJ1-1,CASSQTTTEAFF
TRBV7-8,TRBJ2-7,CASSLSVPRAYEQYF
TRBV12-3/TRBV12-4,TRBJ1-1,CASSFGGTEAFF
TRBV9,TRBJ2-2,CASSVGSGVSTGELFF
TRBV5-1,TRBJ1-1,CASKSSGSARRNTEAFF
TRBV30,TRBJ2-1,CAWSAPGLATYNF
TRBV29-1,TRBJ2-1,CSVVGRGKYNEQFF
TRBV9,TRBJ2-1,CASSVEGPPGYNEQFF
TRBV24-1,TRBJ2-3,CATSDPDWATQYF
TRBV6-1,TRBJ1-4,CASMTGATNEKLFF